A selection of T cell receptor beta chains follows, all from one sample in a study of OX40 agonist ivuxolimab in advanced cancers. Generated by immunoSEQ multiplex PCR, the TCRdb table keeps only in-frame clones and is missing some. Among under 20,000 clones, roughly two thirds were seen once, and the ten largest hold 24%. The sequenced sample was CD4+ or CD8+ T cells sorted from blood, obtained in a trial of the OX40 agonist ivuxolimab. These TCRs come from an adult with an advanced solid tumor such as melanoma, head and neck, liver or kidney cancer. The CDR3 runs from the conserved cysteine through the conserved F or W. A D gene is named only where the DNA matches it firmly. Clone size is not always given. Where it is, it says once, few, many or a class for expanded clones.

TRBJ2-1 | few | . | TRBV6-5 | CASRDDSNVANEQFF | TGTGCCAGCAGGGATGACTCGAACGTCGCGAATGAGCAGTTCTTC
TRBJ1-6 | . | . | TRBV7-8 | CASSLGGLGPLESNSPLHF | TGTGCCAGCAGCTTAGGGGGCCTCGGACCGCTTGAAAGTAATTCACCCCTCCACTTT
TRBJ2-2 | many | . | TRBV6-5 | CASSPVGTTGELFF | TGTGCCAGCAGTCCCGTGGGCACCACCGGGGAGCTGTTTTTT
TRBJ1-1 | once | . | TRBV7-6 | CASSRLGNTEAFF | TGTGCCAGCAGCCGTTTGGGGAACACTGAAGCTTTCTTT
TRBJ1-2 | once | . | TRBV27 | CASSYSRLYGYTF | TGTGCCAGCAGTTATTCGCGGTTATATGGCTACACCTTC
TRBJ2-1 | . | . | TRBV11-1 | CASSLVLHEQFF | TGTGCCAGCAGCTTAGTATTACATGAGCAGTTCTTC
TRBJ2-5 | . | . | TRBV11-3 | CASSLELGLETQYF | TGTGCCAGCAGCTTAGAATTGGGGTTGGAGACCCAGTACTTC
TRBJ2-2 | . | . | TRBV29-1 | CGGGGVTGELFF | TGCGGAGGAGGGGGCGTCACCGGGGAGCTGTTTTTT
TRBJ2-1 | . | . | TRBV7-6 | CASSYSVSPYNEQFF | TGTGCCAGCAGCTACAGCGTATCCCCTTACAATGAGCAGTTCTTC
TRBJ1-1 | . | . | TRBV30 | CAWNSNAEAFF | TGTGCCTGGAATAGTAACGCTGAAGCTTTCTTT
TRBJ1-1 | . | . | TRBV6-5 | CASSSPNRASWEAFF | TGTGCCAGCAGTTCTCCGAACAGGGCCTCCTGGGAAGCTTTCTTT
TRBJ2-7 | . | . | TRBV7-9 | CASSSPRQDYEQYF | TGTGCCAGCAGCTCGCCAAGACAGGACTACGAGCAGTACTTC
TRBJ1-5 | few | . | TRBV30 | CAWSDRGYSNQPQHF | TGTGCCTGGAGTGACCGGGGGTATAGCAATCAGCCCCAGCATTTT
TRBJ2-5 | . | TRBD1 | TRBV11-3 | CASSFRGPEQETQYF | TGTGCCAGCAGCTTCAGGGGGCCGGAACAAGAGACCCAGTACTTC
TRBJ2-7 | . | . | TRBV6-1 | CASSEAPETPYEQYF | TGTGCCAGCAGTGAAGCGCCAGAGACACCCTACGAGCAGTACTTC
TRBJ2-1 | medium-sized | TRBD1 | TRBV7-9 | CASSLGSRTGVFDVVEQFF | TGTGCCAGCAGCTTAGGGTCCAGGACAGGGGTTTTCGATGTGGTTGAGCAGTTCTTC
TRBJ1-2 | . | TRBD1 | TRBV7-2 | CASSLARTPTGMYGYTF | TGTGCCAGCAGCTTAGCGAGGACCCCGACAGGGATGTATGGCTACACCTTC
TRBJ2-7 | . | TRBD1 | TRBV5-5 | CASSLARGTGEQYF | TGTGCCAGCAGTCTGGCCAGGGGGACGGGCGAGCAGTACTTC
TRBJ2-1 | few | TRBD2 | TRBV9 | CASSVISGGSNEQFF | TGTGCCAGCAGCGTTATAAGCGGGGGGTCAAATGAGCAGTTCTTC
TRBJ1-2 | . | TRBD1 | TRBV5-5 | CASSQTGGWIGYTF | TGTGCCAGCAGCCAAACAGGGGGCTGGATTGGCTACACCTTC
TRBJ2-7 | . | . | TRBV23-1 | CASSHHRTPPYEQYF | TGCGCCAGCAGTCACCACCGGACGCCCCCCTACGAGCAGTACTTC
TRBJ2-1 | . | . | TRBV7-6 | CASSIQREQFF | TGTGCCAGCAGCATTCAACGCGAGCAGTTCTTC
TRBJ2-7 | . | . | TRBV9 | CASSVAETYEQYF | TGTGCCAGCAGCGTAGCGGAAACCTACGAGCAGTACTTC
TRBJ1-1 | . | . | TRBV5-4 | CASSFGGTRDTEAFF | TGTGCCAGCAGCTTTGGGGGGACGAGGGACACTGAAGCTTTCTTT
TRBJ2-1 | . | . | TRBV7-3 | CASSTSGGSYNEQFF | TGTGCCAGCAGCACGTCAGGGGGGTCCTACAATGAGCAGTTCTTC
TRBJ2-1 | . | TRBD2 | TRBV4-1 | CASSQEETSGGHGNEQFF | TGCGCCAGCAGCCAGGAGGAGACTAGCGGGGGCCATGGAAATGAGCAGTTCTTC
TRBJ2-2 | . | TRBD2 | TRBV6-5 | CASSALAAHTGELFF | TGTGCCAGCAGTGCCCTAGCGGCGCACACCGGGGAGCTGTTTTTT
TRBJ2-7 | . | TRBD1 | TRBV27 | CASSLAPGQGYEQYF | TGTGCCAGCAGTTTAGCGCCGGGACAGGGCTACGAGCAGTACTTC
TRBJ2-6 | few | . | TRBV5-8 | CASSSPWGSGANVLTF | TGTGCCAGCAGCTCCCCGTGGGGCTCTGGGGCCAACGTCCTGACTTTC
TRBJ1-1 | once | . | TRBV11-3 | CASSLAADGFLTEAFF | TGTGCCAGCAGCTTAGCCGCGGACGGTTTTTTAACTGAAGCTTTCTTT
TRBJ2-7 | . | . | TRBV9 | CASSGGLFYEQYF | TGTGCCAGCAGCGGGGGACTGTTCTACGAGCAGTACTTC
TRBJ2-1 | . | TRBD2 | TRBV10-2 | CASSESGGAHEQFF | TGCGCCAGCAGTGAGAGCGGGGGGGCCCATGAGCAGTTCTTC
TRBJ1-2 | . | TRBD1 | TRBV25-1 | CASSDRDRSYEGYTF | TGTGCCAGCAGTGACCGGGACAGGTCATATGAAGGCTACACCTTC
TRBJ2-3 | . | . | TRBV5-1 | CASSPGWASTDTQYF | TGCGCCAGCAGCCCCGGTTGGGCTAGCACAGATACGCAGTATTTT